One T cell receptor (beta chain) is described in this entry. This clonotype was found many times. The specificity of this receptor is unknown. Per-nucleotide qualities are absent, and no much larger clonotype sits a single base away. These data come from a study of regulatory T cells in long-lasting Graves disease (dated by TCRdb to the early 2020s). In terms of the full investigation: In the newly diagnosed Graves' disease group, patients had been taking antithyroid drugs for less than 3 months. Peripheral blood TCR sequencing and RNA sequencing compared persistent Graves' disease patients with newly diagnosed Graves' disease patients. The study took place in China and was registered as a clinical trial. A total of around 35 samples underwent TCR sequencing, from roughly 13 patients with persistent Graves' disease and some 20 patients with newly diagnosed Graves' disease.

The time point label here, explained by the study, means: newly diagnosed GD, antithyroid drugs for less than 3 months. For both TCR sequencing and RNA sequencing, RNA was extracted from PBMCs in TRIzol. Graves' disease was diagnosed according to American Thyroid Association guidelines. The patients came from an endocrinology department in Xi'an, China. From each patient, about 9 milliliters of peripheral blood was collected into an EDTA anticoagulant tube. Ficoll Paque Plus density gradient separation was used to isolate PBMCs, and no additional T cell sorting was done. RNA quality was checked with an Agilent 2100 Bioanalyzer and agarose gel, and concentration with a NanoDrop 2000. Relative to germline, V is missing 1 base and J is missing 10 bases, with 9 bases of the junction outside any gene match. Based on the germline V gene (reference sequence), the CDR1 and CDR2 sequences are DFQATT and SNEGSKA. The CDR3 measures 14 amino acids from cysteine to phenylalanine. The DNA shown is the 42-base CDR3, in frame from base 1.

Library creation used multiplex PCR. For sequencing, an Illumina HiSeq 4000 was employed. TCR beta libraries were built with iRepertoire HTBI primers and Arm-PCR amplification of CDR3 regions. Before sequencing, the PCR products underwent gel purification. For the original study's pipeline: Gene usage analysis of CDR3 amino acid clonotypes used the 60 to 80 TRBV and more than 13 TRBJ segments found across samples. Filtered high-quality paired reads were merged into contigs using COPE and FqMerger. Contigs were aligned with BLAST to IMGT TRBV, TRBD and TRBJ reference genes, and CDR3 was defined per IMGT. Clonotypes above 0.1% frequency were classified as highly expanded clones. Repertoire diversity was measured by Shannon entropy, and V-J evenness by the Gini coefficient. A clonotype found in more than one individual was treated as public. TCRdb took the public reads, trimmed them with fastp at Q25, ran MiXCR for clone calling and kept in-frame beta chains. Identical CDR3 proteins give one entry, which carries the most common genes and DNA. The V and J calls follow TCRdb's processing rather than the paper's. The sample table lists some 560,000 distinct CDR3 sequences, around 16% of them with a count of one. Just under 25% of the sample lies in the top ten.

The paper as a whole reports these results and caveats: TRBV28, TRBJ1-2 and TRBJ2-5 were preferentially used in persistent disease, while TRBV20-1 and TRBJ2-1 were favored in newly diagnosed disease. Compared with newly diagnosed patients, persistent Graves' disease patients had lower TCR Shannon entropy and fewer highly expanded clones, which suggests clonal expansion. Only peripheral blood was studied, because thyroid tissue, the primary lesion, was inaccessible. Patients with persistent disease shared more public clonotypes (approximately 2,500) than newly diagnosed patients did (nearly 1,000). The authors acknowledged the small sample size as a limitation that may reduce accuracy. Sequencing and analysis were restricted to the TCR beta chain.

These data also formed part of another study, on T cells in Graves' hyperthyroidism and ophthalmopathy. The second study's authors report: A patient counted as having stable Graves' hyperthyroidism if no progression to ophthalmopathy occurred over 18 months of follow-up. Hyperthyroidism patients were newly diagnosed, had a disease duration of under 2 months, and were aged 18 to 65 years. Patients with uncontrolled infections, other autoimmune diseases, pregnancy or lactation were excluded. Diagnoses were established on the basis of clinical symptoms, serum thyroxine and TRAb, thyroid ultrasound, and orbital computed tomography. For the first round of RT-PCR on the TCR CDR3, the HTBI primer set was used together with the Qiagen OneStep RT-PCR kit. Most expanded thyroid clonotypes (frequency above 0.001) were also found in blood, which suggests that blood repertoires may mirror thyroid immune responses. Ophthalmopathy was separated from stable hyperthyroidism by a 13 V-J signature model, with about 88% sensitivity and about 81% specificity obtained in cross-validation and 80%/75% obtained in testing. In validation, progression to ophthalmopathy was predicted by the model with 70.59% sensitivity and around 75% specificity, a median of approximately 6.5 months before onset. A discovery cohort of approximately 100 patients, roughly 40 with Graves' ophthalmopathy and over 55 with stable Graves' hyperthyroidism, was used to find distinguishing TCR V-J signatures. Prospective prediction of ophthalmopathy was tested in an independent validation cohort consisting of fewer than 20 hyperthyroidism patients and around 17 patients who later progressed to ophthalmopathy. The 90 to 100 discovery patients were randomly split 7:3 into training and test sets. In about 6 Graves' hyperthyroidism patients, the study also compared T-cell repertoires from thyroid tissue with T-cell repertoires from blood. After blood sampling, hyperthyroidism patients were treated with methimazole at a starting dose of 30 mg daily, and ophthalmopathy patients were treated with high-dose intravenous methylprednisolone. The libraries were constructed in a second round of multiplex PCR and then size-selected and purified. Paired-end sequencing of the libraries was performed with 100 bp reads on an Illumina HiSeq2000. SOAPnuke was used to process the raw data, with reads discarded if the reads contained adapters or uncalled bases, had a mean Phred below 15, or lacked an exact constant-primer or identifier match. COPE v1.2.5 was used to merge the high-quality paired reads, and each unique nucleotide sequence was defined as a clonotype. MiTCR v1.1 was used to align the clonotypes against IMGT TRBV, TRBD and TRBJ reference segments. The analysis was restricted to V-J combinations with a frequency above 0.0001, which together covered over 99% of the repertoires. A TCS score was defined as the ratio of F50 (clonal expansion) to E x V (chaos), with BLOSUM62-based TCRdist applied between CDR3 peptides within each V-J. Welch's t-statistics and random forest reduced 514 V-J features to about 12, which were used in a naive Bayes classifier (R e1071). No statistical method was used to fix the sample size in advance, and group allocation was not hidden from the investigators. According to the paper, TCR Vbeta CDR3 sequencing was carried out on approximately 140 peripheral blood samples, which came from fewer than 50 ophthalmopathy, 75 or so hyperthyroidism and approximately 17 progressor patients.

Recombination connected TRBV20-1 to TRBJ2-7, with 11 central nucleotides matching TRBD2. The clonotype was recovered from a woman aged 40 to 65 with Graves disease. Donor details come from another sample of the same person, matched by shared clones. The sample here was peripheral blood mononuclear cells (PBMCs), taken at new diagnosis, from a patient treated with antithyroid drugs. The DNA sequence is given as TGCAGTGCTAGAGGCCCTAGCGGGGGGTCCGAACAGTACTTC. It is translated as CSARGPSGGSEQYF.